This entry concerns a single T cell receptor (beta chain). V gave up 3 bases and J gave up 0 bases, with 12 bases separating them. Germline V CDR1 and CDR2: MDHEN, SYDVKM. This CDR3 contains 16 residues. Per the original data handling: Estimates of nucleated cell counts were drawn from the amplification of reference gene primers. Method: immunoSEQ multiplex PCR; TCRdb's copy keeps in-frame clones and lacks some. V, J and clone size are those of that table, while D and trimming were read from the DNA. Of 120,000 to 150,000 clones detected, around 81% appear once; the ten largest clones hold 3%. This specimen comes from a study of blood T cell repertoires in COVID-19. Study summary: COVID-19 samples collected from the United States, Italy and Spain covered acute and convalescent phases. In each case, the material was cDNA or gDNA derived from T cells, B-cell-depleted T cells, or PBMCs.

This receptor was identified in a woman in her forties with active or convalescent COVID-19. The sequenced material came from peripheral blood. The chain recombines TRBV28 with TRBJ1-3, with D perhaps matching TRBD1 (5 bases). The CDR3 DNA reads TGTGCCAGCAGTTTCTCGGGACTCATCTCTGGAAACACCATATATTTT. This encodes CASSFSGLISGNTIYF. Using reference TRBV28 and TRBJ1-3 for the parts outside the CDR3, the full variable domain is DVKVTQSSRYLVKRTGEKVFLECVQDMDHENMFWYRQDPGLGLRLIYFSYDVKMKEKGDIPEGYSVSREKKERFSLILESASTNQTSMYLCASSFSGLISGNTIYFGEGSWLTVV.